This TCR beta chain was captured by sequencing in a study of human T cells and chemical hapten exposure. Study as a whole: Among samples, TCR yields varied mainly because of small differences in pooled library volume.

This clonotype has a count of ten or more. Its specificity is not known. V was clipped by 4 bases and J by 0 bases, with 10 bases between them. CDR3 length: 14 residues. Germline V gene data show CDR1 as MDHEN and CDR2 as SYDVKM. Study-level results: With DPC sensitization, TCRs exceeding 1 in 1000 frequency showed no change.

TCRdb recomputed calls from the RACE reads with MiXCR, one row per CDR3 protein. The sample has approximately 340,000 distinct CDR3 sequences, roughly 6.9% seen once. The time point: patch test 1, 2 weeks after DPC sensitization. As for treatment: therapeutic diphenylcyclopropenone sensitization with weekly scalp DPC. Participating donors were patients with alopecia, aged 18 to 70 years, considered appropriate candidates for DPC. The genes are TRBV28 and TRBJ2-7; D unresolved. The TCR originated in a woman between 18 and 30 years old with alopecia areata. Some clones in this sample may be carry-over from other donors' samples. The sample in question was whole blood, obtained in connection with sensitization to the hapten diphenylcyclopropenone (DPC). The CDR3 DNA reads TGTGCCAGCAGTTCCCACGGCCCCTCCTACGAGCAGTACTTC. This sequence encodes CASSSHGPSYEQYF.